This T cell receptor (beta chain) was profiled in a study of PD-L1 blockade in urothelial cancer. Time point of the sample: pretreatment peripheral blood. Clones were read by immunoSEQ multiplex PCR, and TCRdb kept only the in-frame ones, dropping some. The sample carries roughly 50,000 clones, roughly 85% recorded once. Sequenced here: PBMCs, sampled around atezolizumab (anti-PD-L1) treatment. The receptor was derived from an older woman with urothelial cancer.

The CDR3 DNA reads as TGTGCCAGCAGCGAATATACGGGGGGCAATCAGCCCCAGCATTTT. Its protein product is CASSEYTGGNQPQHF. The rearrangement joins TRBV28 to TRBJ1-5; weak D call: TRBD1 (5 bases). The V end lost 6 bases, the J end lost 2 bases, and 14 bases lay between the germline ends. The CDR3 consists of 15 residues. Germline lookup yields CDR1 MDHEN and CDR2 SYDVKM.